The 2 T cell receptor beta chains below all came from one sample that was sequenced in a study of neoadjuvant nivolumab and ipilimumab in lung cancer. Assay used: immunoSEQ multiplex PCR; TCRdb lists only in-frame clones, some missing. In the table there are roughly 32,000 clones, more than 85% of which are singletons. Here the sequenced sample was peripheral blood, taken after neoadjuvant nivolumab, alone or with ipilimumab, at or shortly before surgery. The receptors here all came from an adult with non-small cell lung cancer.

This clone was seen once. The genes are TRBV18 and TRBJ2-1; no definite D call. Germline CDR1 reads KGHSH; CDR2 reads LQKENI. V was trimmed by 3 bases and J by 7 bases, leaving 7 bases between them. The CDR3 is made up of 12 amino acids. CDR3 in amino acids: CASSPLGNEQFF. The CDR3 DNA reads as TGTGCCAGCTCACCCCTCGGTAATGAGCAGTTCTTC.

The gene calls are TRBV5-5 and TRBJ2-1; 12 bases agree with TRBD2. CDR1 and CDR2 (germline): SGHKS, YYEKEE (reference sequence). The CDR3 covers 15 residues. Trimming at V came to 0 bases and at J to 5 bases, leaving 0 bases not matched to a gene. CDR3 in DNA: TGTGCCAGCAGCTTGGGACTAGCGGGGGACAATGAGCAGTTCTTC. Amino acid sequence: CASSLGLAGDNEQFF.